These 22 T cell receptor beta chains originate from one sample sequenced in a study of T cell changes during pregnancy in multiple sclerosis. Libraries were prepared by immunoSEQ multiplex PCR; TCRdb keeps only in-frame clonotypes and omits some of them. The table has under 55,000 clones, roughly nine tenths seen once; the top ten hold about 10%. The source was CD8+ T cells from peripheral blood mononuclear cells, collected after pregnancy. These receptors were taken from a female donor with multiple sclerosis, enrolled in a pregnancy study.

The chain combines TRBV9 with TRBJ2-3, with 10 bases lining up with TRBD2. Germline V gives CDR1 SGDLS, CDR2 YYNGEE. With 3 bases clipped from V and 2 bases from J, the junction kept 9 bases outside the gene matches. This CDR3 is 17 amino acids long. This CDR3 is CASSASSGSSPTDTQYF. In nucleotides, the CDR3 is TGTGCCAGCAGCGCATCTAGCGGGAGCTCCCCCACAGATACGCAGTATTTT.

This clone was detected once. The chain links TRBV2 to TRBJ2-3; 12 bases map to TRBD2. The germline V gene encodes CDR1 SNHLY and CDR2 FYNNEI. The CDR3 has 16 amino acids. V was clipped by 6 bases and J by 4 bases; unmatched bases: 8. The CDR3 protein is CASRMLAGGVADTQYF. The CDR3 coding sequence is TGTGCCAGCAGGATGCTAGCGGGGGGGGTTGCAGATACGCAGTATTTT.

The CDR3 here is CASSLRDRVVHGYTF. In DNA, the CDR3 is TGTGCCAGCAGCTTGCGGGACAGGGTAGTACATGGCTACACCTTC. The chain links TRBV5-8 to TRBJ1-2, with TRBD1 identical over 9 bases. The germline CDR1 and CDR2 sequences are SGHTS and YDEGEE. Germline trimming cut 1 base from V and 6 bases from J; bases unmatched to any gene: 7. There are 15 residues in the CDR3.

The V and J genes are TRBV14 and TRBJ1-4; TRBD1 aligns across 7 bases. CDR3 length: 18 amino acids. V trimming: 0 bases; J trimming: 8 bases; junction bases outside the gene matches: 15. Per the germline V gene, CDR1 is SGHDN and CDR2 is FVKESK. The CDR3 reads CASSQEGAHRGPGEKLFF. For the CDR3, the DNA is TGTGCCAGCAGCCAAGAAGGTGCGCACAGGGGCCCTGGAGAAAAACTGTTTTTT.

The chain uses TRBV11-2 and TRBJ2-2; 8 nucleotides agree with TRBD2. V shed 5 bases and J 6 bases; nucleotides not matched to a gene: 5. Germline lookup yields CDR1 SGHAT and CDR2 FQNNGV. The CDR3 is 14 residues long. CDR3 sequence reads: CASSSSGAAGELFF. The CDR3 DNA reads as TGTGCCAGCAGCAGTAGCGGGGCGGCCGGGGAGCTGTTTTTT.

The V call is TRBV9, the J call TRBJ1-2; D may be TRBD1 (5 bases). Trimming pared 4 bases from V and 1 base from J, leaving 11 bases between. The germline V gene encodes CDR1 SGDLS and CDR2 YYNGEE. CDR3 size: 14 residues. The CDR3 nucleotides read TGTGCCAGCAGCTCCTCGGGGGTTAACTATGGCTACACCTTC. This translates into CASSSSGVNYGYTF.

The V call is TRBV11-2, the J call TRBJ2-1; 7 bases agree with TRBD2. Trimming cost V 1 base and J 6 bases; bases outside gene matches: 3. The CDR3 is 14 amino acids. CDR1 and CDR2 from the germline V gene are SGHAT and FQNNGV. The CDR3 DNA reads TGTGCCAGCAGCTTAGTGGGGGGGTCCAATGAGCAGTTCTTC. It is translated as CASSLVGGSNEQFF.

The chain has TRBV6-6 and TRBJ2-7, with 7 bases lining up with TRBD1. This CDR3 spans 13 amino acids. V shed 6 bases, J shed 3 bases, and the junction held 5 bases outside the gene matches. Germline assignment: CDR1 MNHNY and CDR2 SVGAGI (reference sequence). CDR3 coding DNA: TGTGCCAGCAGATTGGGACAGTACTACGAGCAGTACTTC. Amino acids: CASRLGQYYEQYF.

V gene TRBV4-1 combines with J gene TRBJ2-3; 9 bases agree with TRBD2. This CDR3 region has 15 residues. The V gene end was trimmed by 4 bases and the J gene end by 1 base; junction bases not matched to a gene: 3. CDR1 and CDR2 from the germline V gene are MGHRA and YSYEKL. The CDR3 loop is CASSPTSGRTDTQYF. The CDR3 DNA sequence: TGCGCCAGCAGCCCGACTAGCGGACGCACAGATACGCAGTATTTT.

This clone was seen only a few times. V gene TRBV13 combines with J gene TRBJ1-2; perhaps TRBD1 as D (5 bases). CDR3 length equals 13 residues. Trimming left V 3 bases short and J 3 bases short, with 8 bases between. CDR1 is PRHDT and CDR2 is FYEKMQ in the germline V gene (reference sequence). The CDR3 is CASSFWGDYGYTF. The CDR3 nucleotides read TGTGCCAGCAGCTTTTGGGGGGACTATGGCTACACCTTC. The full variable domain, in which reference TRBV13 and TRBJ1-2 provide the parts outside the CDR3, is AAGVIQSPRHLIKEKRETATLKCYPIPRHDTVYWYQQGPGQDPQFLISFYEKMQSDKGSIPDRFSAQQFSDYHSELNMSSLELGDSALYFCASSFWGDYGYTFGSGTRLTVV.

J is TRBJ2-3 and V is TRBV7-9; 8 bases map to TRBD1. Germline V gene data show CDR1 as SEHNR and CDR2 as FQNEAQ (reference sequence). The CDR3 covers 15 residues. Losses at the gene ends were 5 bases for V and 2 bases for J; bases not matched to a gene: 6. CDR3 nucleotides: TGTGCCAGCAGCCCCGAGGGACAGGCCACAGATACGCAGTATTTT. This sequence encodes CASSPEGQATDTQYF.

This chain connects TRBV6-1 to TRBJ2-3; 9 nucleotides match TRBD2. After removal of 0 bases from V and 1 base from J, the junction contained 2 bases not matched to a gene. The germline V gene encodes CDR1 MNHNS and CDR2 SASEGT. The CDR3 is made up of 16 amino acids. DNA for the CDR3: TGTGCCAGCAGTGAAGCGGCGGGGGGGGGCACAGATACGCAGTATTTT. This translates into CASSEAAGGGTDTQYF.

The chain combines TRBV27 with TRBJ2-7; 9 nucleotides match TRBD2. The CDR3 has 15 amino acids. In germline, CDR1 is MNHEY, CDR2 SMNVEV (reference sequence). V trimming: 3 bases; J trimming: 2 bases; junction bases outside the gene matches: 5. In DNA, the CDR3 is TGTGCCAGCAGTTTGAGTCTAGCGGGGACCTACGAGCAGTACTTC. Translation gives CASSLSLAGTYEQYF.

Here the CDR3 DNA reads TGTGCCAGCAGTGTCCTCCAGCGGGGGGGCCCCGGGGAGCTGTTTTTT. The encoded protein is CASSVLQRGGPGELFF. The chain joins TRBV27 to TRBJ2-2; 10 bases agree with TRBD2. V lost 5 bases to trimming and J lost 6 bases; unmatched junction nucleotides: 9. This CDR3 is built from 16 residues. Germline assignment: CDR1 MNHEY and CDR2 SMNVEV (reference sequence).

This chain joins TRBV5-6 and TRBJ2-5; no reliable D call. This CDR3 is built from 13 residues. The V gene's germline CDR1 is SGHDT and CDR2 YYEEEE. V was shortened by 2 bases and J by 0 bases, with 5 bases between the two germline ends. The CDR3 reads CASSLENQETQYF. The CDR3 region has the DNA TGTGCCAGCAGCTTAGAGAACCAAGAGACCCAGTACTTC.

V usage is TRBV27 and J usage is TRBJ1-1; a possible D gene is TRBD1 (5 bases). The CDR3 loop spans 14 amino acids. Germline V gene lookup returns CDR1 MNHEY and CDR2 SMNVEV (reference sequence). Deletions cut 5 bases from V and 4 bases from J, with 14 bases between. CDR3 in DNA: TGTGCCAGCAGTAGGGCCAAGGGGTTCACTGAAGCTTTCTTT. Translated: CASSRAKGFTEAFF.

The chain joins TRBV11-3 to TRBJ2-7, with 7 bases lining up with TRBD1. CDR3 length equals 14 residues. J lost 3 bases, V lost 5 bases, and 7 bases had no gene match. Germline CDR1 SGHNT, CDR2 YENEEA. CDR3 nucleotide sequence: TGTGCCAGCAGCAGCCGGGACAGAAGCTACGAGCAGTACTTC. Its translation is CASSSRDRSYEQYF. The whole variable domain, remainder taken from reference TRBV11-3 and TRBJ2-7, is EAGVVQSPRYKIIEKKQPVAFWCNPISGHNTLYWYLQNLGQGPELLIRYENEEAVDDSQLPKDRFSAERLKGVDSTLKIQPAELGDSAVYLCASSSRDRSYEQYFGPGTRLTVT.

The chain joins TRBV5-4 to TRBJ2-5; no firm D call. This CDR3 spans 14 amino acids. Between the trimmed V and J ends, which lost 0 bases and 2 bases, there was a span of 8 bases. Per germline, CDR1 SGHNT and CDR2 YYREEE (reference sequence). The CDR3: CASSLVLGQETQYF. In nucleotides, the CDR3 is TGTGCCAGCAGCTTGGTTCTAGGTCAAGAGACCCAGTACTTC.

V gene TRBV19 combines with J gene TRBJ2-2; 9 nucleotides align to TRBD2. Germline CDR1 LNHDA, CDR2 SQIVND (reference sequence). The J segment lost 7 bases and the V segment lost 5 bases, leaving 11 bases of the junction unmatched. The CDR3 is made up of 16 amino acids. CDR3 DNA sequence: TGTGCCAGTAGTGAGCGGGGGGCCGGATCGGGCGGGGAGCTGTTTTTT. Translated: CASSERGAGSGGELFF.

Comments on this clone: Other DNA sequences from this sample encode an identical CDR3 as well. This chain joins TRBV9 and TRBJ1-1, with 10 bases matching TRBD1. The CDR3 is 15 amino acids. Germline V gene sequence: CDR1 SGDLS, CDR2 YYNGEE. With V trimmed by 3 bases and J by 5 bases, 7 bases remained unmatched. The CDR3 reads CASSASGTGVTEAFF. The CDR3 bases are TGTGCCAGCAGCGCCTCCGGGACAGGGGTGACTGAAGCTTTCTTT.

The chain joins TRBV4-1 to TRBJ1-4; D is uncertain. Germline CDR1 and CDR2: MGHRA and YSYEKL. The CDR3 spans 13 residues. V lost 1 base and J 5 bases, leaving 5 bases between the germline ends. The DNA of the CDR3 is TGCGCCAGCAGCCAAGGAGAAAATGAAAAACTGTTTTTT. It encodes CASSQGENEKLFF.

The genes are TRBV13 and TRBJ2-1, with D possibly TRBD1 on 6 matching bases. The V gene lost 8 bases and the J gene lost 5 bases, with 10 bases spanning the gap. CDR3 length equals 12 residues. Germline loops: CDR1 PRHDT, CDR2 FYEKMQ (reference sequence). CDR3 sequence reads: CASSRGDNEQFF. In DNA form, the CDR3 reads TGTGCCAGCTCCAGGGGCGACAATGAGCAGTTCTTC.